This TCR beta chain derives from a study of T-cell memory formation after mild COVID-19. Overall study results and limits: Among clones contracting day 15 to 85, CD4/CD8 was balanced, whereas later expanders leaned CD4+.

Turning to this clonotype: Antigen: not known.

TCR alpha and TCR beta cDNA libraries carrying sample barcodes and UMIs came from 5'RACE with constant-segment primers. In TCRdb, the 5' RACE reads were re-called with MiXCR into one record per CDR3 protein. Among hundreds of thousands of distinct CDR3 sequences listed, over 20% were seen once. Germline assignment: CDR1 SGHNT and CDR2 YENEEA. Losses at the gene ends were 1 base for V and 0 bases for J; bases not matched to a gene: 8. The CDR3 sequence is 17 residues long. Sequenced material: PBMCs or a T cell subset sorted from them (not recorded which). The source of this sequence is an adult woman who had mild COVID-19 (a few samples of this study predate the infection). Cell type and time point are not known. This chain connects TRBV11-3 to TRBJ2-7; 8 bases fit TRBD2. The CDR3 here is CASSLVASGLSSYEQYF. CDR3 nucleotide sequence: TGTGCCAGCAGCTTAGTGGCTAGCGGGCTAAGCTCCTACGAGCAGTACTTC.